The 17 T cell receptor beta chains listed next were all sequenced from one sample in a study of blood T cell repertoires in COVID-19. Data came from immunoSEQ multiplex PCR; TCRdb stores just in-frame clones and leaves some out. The sample lists roughly 96,000 clones, around 81% occurring once. Sequencing input: peripheral blood. These receptor sequences come from a man aged 60-69 years with acute or convalescent COVID-19.

The chain's CDR3 is CASSYRQGHQPQHF. In DNA, the CDR3 is TGTGCCAGCAGTTATCGACAGGGACATCAGCCCCAGCATTTT. The gene calls are TRBV6-5 and TRBJ1-5; 7 bases map to TRBD1. The length of the CDR3 is 14 residues. The junction had 4 bases not matched to a gene; V was cut back by 3 bases and J by 5 bases. Germline assignment: CDR1 MNHEY and CDR2 SVGAGI.

The chain carries TRBV6-2 or TRBV6-3 and TRBJ2-4; unclear D gene. This CDR3 comprises 16 residues. In germline, CDR1 is MNHEY, CDR2 SVGEGT. V was clipped by 4 bases and J by 2 bases, with 15 bases between them. The CDR3 DNA is TGTGCCAGCAGTTGGCTACCTTCGGGTACCAAAAACATTCAGTACTTC. Protein product: CASSWLPSGTKNIQYF.

The rearrangement joins TRBV21-1 to TRBJ2-3; TRBD1 is taken as the D call from the table, unchecked against the DNA. TRBV21-1 is a recognized pseudogene. This CDR3 has 14 amino acids. CDR3 in amino acids: CASRWYQITDTQYF. The CDR3 nucleotides read TGTGCCAGCAGATGGTACCAGATCACAGATACGCAGTATTTT.

This sequence joins TRBV7-2 and TRBJ1-1, with 7 bases that match TRBD1. This CDR3 spans 14 amino acids. With 4 bases clipped from V and 7 bases from J, the junction kept 9 bases outside the gene matches. The germline gives CDR1 SGHTA, CDR2 FQGNSA. The chain's CDR3 is CASSYGPDRVEAFF. The CDR3 nucleotides read TGTGCCAGCAGCTATGGGCCCGACAGGGTTGAAGCTTTCTTT.

This rearrangement joins TRBV5-1 to TRBJ1-1; the D is unclear. V was cut by 7 bases and J by 0 bases, with 10 bases left in between. Germline CDR1 and CDR2: SGHRS and YFSETQ. There are 13 residues in the CDR3. CDR3 DNA: TGCGCCAGCGCAAAGGAGGTGAACACTGAAGCTTTCTTT. This sequence encodes CASAKEVNTEAFF.

The rearrangement joins TRBV10-3 to TRBJ1-1; the D is unclear. The CDR3 totals 15 residues. In germline, CDR1 is ENHRY, CDR2 SYGVKD. Trimming cost V 11 bases and J 0 bases, with 19 bases left between them. This CDR3 is CASSLTIGVNTEAFF. CDR3 nucleotides: TGTGCCTCCTCCTTAACAATAGGAGTGAACACTGAAGCTTTCTTT.

V usage is TRBV24-1 and J usage is TRBJ2-5; a weak D match, TRBD2 (6 bases). Trimming removed 5 bases at V and 2 bases at J, with 11 bases between. Germline V gives CDR1 KGHDR, CDR2 SFDVKD. This CDR3 has 14 amino acids. This CDR3 is CATSGGTLQETQYF. CDR3 DNA sequence: TGTGCCACCAGTGGCGGGACTTTGCAAGAGACCCAGTACTTC.

The V call is TRBV5-1, the J call TRBJ2-6; D is unresolved. The CDR3 extends over 17 amino acids. CDR1 is SGHRS, CDR2 YFSETQ, per germline. V lost 2 bases and J lost 0, with 12 bases in between. The CDR3 reads CASSFNRLSSGANVLTF. The CDR3 coding sequence is TGCGCCAGCAGCTTTAACAGATTAAGCTCTGGGGCCAACGTCCTGACTTTC.

The V call is TRBV11-3, the J call TRBJ1-1, with 7 bases aligning to TRBD1. Losses at the gene ends were 6 bases for V and 4 bases for J; bases not matched to a gene: 5. The CDR3 is made up of 13 amino acids. Germline V gives CDR1 SGHNT, CDR2 YENEEA. The CDR3, as DNA: TGTGCCAGCAGTCTAGGGGGCTTCACTGAAGCTTTCTTT. This codes for CASSLGGFTEAFF.

The chain couples TRBV30 to TRBJ1-1; D gene unclear. CDR3 length equals 12 residues. The germline CDR1 and CDR2 sequences are GTSNPN and SVGIG (reference sequence). The V end lost 2 bases, the J end lost 10 bases, and 14 bases lay between the germline ends. The CDR3: CAWSISSLGAFF. CDR3 nucleotides: TGTGCCTGGAGTATTAGCTCCCTGGGAGCTTTCTTT.

This clone was detected once. The J gene is TRBJ1-6, the V gene TRBV7-2; 7 nucleotides line up with TRBD1. This CDR3 is 14 amino acids long. V dropped 6 bases and J dropped 4; count of bases not matched to a gene: 3. Per the germline V gene, CDR1 is SGHTA and CDR2 is FQGNSA. The CDR3 DNA sequence: TGTGCCAGCAGTTTGACAGGGTATAATTCACCCCTCCACTTT. This sequence encodes CASSLTGYNSPLHF.

This sequence joins TRBV5-1 and TRBJ1-2, with TRBD1 matching 9 bases. The CDR3 is 14 residues long. Germline CDR1 reads SGHRS; CDR2 reads YFSETQ. The trim removed 4 bases at V and 7 bases at J, leaving 8 bases unmatched. The CDR3 DNA sequence: TGCGCCAGCAGCGCAACCGGGACAGGGTTTGGCTACACCTTC. Amino acid sequence: CASSATGTGFGYTF.

J is TRBJ2-1 and V is TRBV6-5; 9 nucleotides align to TRBD2. V lost 4 bases, J lost 4 bases, and 5 bases stayed unmatched. The CDR3 runs to 15 residues. Germline CDR1 MNHEY, CDR2 SVGAGI. The CDR3, as DNA: TGTGCCAGCAGTTTTAGCGGGGGAGAATACAATGAGCAGTTCTTC. Amino acid sequence: CASSFSGGEYNEQFF.

This rearrangement joins TRBV10-3 to TRBJ2-7; TRBD2 is a possible D gene (6 bases). The length of the CDR3 is 15 residues. Germline V gene data show CDR1 as ENHRY and CDR2 as SYGVKD. The germline V and J ends were trimmed by 2 bases and 5 bases, with 16 bases remaining between them. The CDR3 spells CAISEPPHRGNEQYV. The CDR3 DNA sequence: TGTGCCATCAGTGAGCCCCCCCATCGGGGGAACGAGCAGTACGTC.

For the CDR3, the DNA is TGTGCCAGCAGCTTCGACGACAGCTACAATGAGCAGTTCTTC. Protein sequence: CASSFDDSYNEQFF. The V and J genes are TRBV11-3 and TRBJ2-1; tentatively, D is TRBD1 (5 bases). The CDR3 has 14 residues. The germline CDR1 and CDR2 sequences are SGHNT and YENEEA. V shed 3 bases and J shed 3 bases, with 9 bases lying between them.

The chain has TRBV4-2 and TRBJ1-2; D unclear. Germline CDR1 LGHNA, CDR2 YNFKEQ. V dropped 0 bases and J dropped 8 bases, with 13 bases sitting between them. The CDR3 has 14 amino acids. Here the CDR3 reads CASSQDVGDAGYTF. DNA for the CDR3: TGTGCCAGCAGCCAAGATGTCGGGGATGCGGGCTACACCTTC.

This clone was recorded a few times. The genes are TRBV3-1 (or the pseudogene TRBV3-2) and TRBJ2-4; D is undetermined. V dropped 0 bases and J dropped 0 bases, with 6 bases sitting between them. Per the germline V gene, CDR1 is LGHDT and CDR2 is YNNKEL (reference sequence). CDR3 length equals 15 residues. This CDR3 reads CASSQESLAKNIQYF. The CDR3 nucleotides are TGTGCCAGCAGCCAAGAGTCCTTAGCCAAAAACATTCAGTACTTC.